This entry is about one T cell receptor beta chain. The data were taken from a study of T cell responses to AZD1222 COVID-19 vaccine. Repertoires were generated with immunoSEQ multiplex PCR, while TCRdb's copy carries only in-frame clones and drops some. Here the sample spans some 180,000 clones, 90% to 95% being singletons. This specimen was peripheral blood, taken 28 days after the second AZD1222 dose. The TCR was taken from an adult who received the AZD1222 COVID-19 vaccine.

CDR3 sequence: CASSQESGAGYEQYF. The CDR3 nucleotides are TGTGCCAGCAGCCAAGAATCTGGGGCCGGCTACGAGCAGTACTTC. This rearrangement joins TRBV4-2 to TRBJ2-7, with D maybe TRBD1 (5 bases). Per the germline V gene, CDR1 is LGHNA and CDR2 is YNFKEQ. The V end was cut by 0 bases, the J end by 3 bases, with 12 bases between. This CDR3 has 15 residues.